Included here is one T cell receptor (beta chain) sequence, with context. The antigen is unknown. The 5'RACE method, run with constant-segment primers, produced TCR alpha and TCR beta cDNA libraries (carrying sample barcodes and UMIs). TCRdb re-analysed the 5' RACE reads in MiXCR, keeping a single row per CDR3 protein. Of more than 250,000 distinct CDR3 sequences in the sample, roughly 17% were seen once. The sample is drawn from a study of T-cell memory formation after mild COVID-19. At the level of the study: Across donors, TCR clusters were largely donor specific. The study, taken as a whole, reports: SARS-CoV-2 specificity of second-wave clones peaking day 37 was unconfirmed. Of the contracting clones, CD4+ ones lay mainly in CM and EM, and CD8+ ones in EMRA.

Germline V gene lookup returns CDR1 MNHEY and CDR2 SVGAGI. The CDR3 loop spans 13 amino acids. The germline V and J ends were trimmed by 6 bases and 6 bases, with 14 bases remaining between them. This sequence joins TRBV6-5 and TRBJ1-2; D may be TRBD1 (6 bases). This receptor was identified in a man between 18 and 35 years old who had mild COVID-19 (a few samples of this study predate the infection). Cell type and time point are not known. The sequenced sample consisted of PBMCs or a T cell subset sorted from them (not recorded which). The CDR3 reads CASRYTGNNGYTF. CDR3 in DNA: TGTGCCAGCAGATATACAGGGAACAATGGCTACACCTTC.